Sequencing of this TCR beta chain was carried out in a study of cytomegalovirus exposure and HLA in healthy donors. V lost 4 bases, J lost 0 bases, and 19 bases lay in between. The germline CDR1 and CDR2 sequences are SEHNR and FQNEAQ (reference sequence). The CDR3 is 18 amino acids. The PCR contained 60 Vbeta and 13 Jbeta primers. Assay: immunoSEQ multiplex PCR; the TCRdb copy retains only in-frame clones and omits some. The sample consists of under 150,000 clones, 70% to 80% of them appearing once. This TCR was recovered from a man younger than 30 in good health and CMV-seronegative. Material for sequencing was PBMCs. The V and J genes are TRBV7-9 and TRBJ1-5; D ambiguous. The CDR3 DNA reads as TGTGCCAGCAGCTCGGAGTTTAAAGGCGGGTCTAGCAATCAGCCCCAGCATTTT. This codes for CASSSEFKGGSSNQPQHF.